The table lists the clone carrying this T cell receptor (beta chain) with a few counts. The data stem from a study of T-cell reconstitution after alpha-beta-depleted transplantation in children. Researchers prepared the TCRbeta library using unique molecular identifiers, the study reports. TCRdb re-derived calls from the PCR reads in MiXCR, one entry per CDR3 protein. The sample contains hundreds of thousands of distinct CDR3 sequences, around a third of which appear only once. Looked up from germline, CDR1 is SGHTA and CDR2 is FQGNSA. The J segment lost 7 bases and the V segment lost 0 bases, leaving 14 bases of the junction unmatched. The CDR3 covers 18 residues.

This receptor was identified in a human donor who donated a stem cell graft to a child with aplastic anemia. The sequenced sample was PBMCs from the stem cell graft donor, obtained from the stem cell graft. The V and J genes are TRBV7-2 and TRBJ2-1, with TRBD2 identical over 8 bases. This chain's CDR3 is CASSLAGLAGLGGNEQFF. The CDR3 DNA reads TGTGCCAGCAGCTTAGCGGGGCTAGCGGGTTTAGGAGGGAATGAGCAGTTCTTC. Drawing the rest from reference TRBV7-2 and TRBJ2-1, the complete variable domain is GAGVSQSPSNKVTEKGKDVELRCDPISGHTALYWYRQSLGQGLEFLIYFQGNSAPDKSGLPSDRFSAERTGGSVSTLTIQRTQQEDSAVYLCASSLAGLAGLGGNEQFFGPGTRLTVL.